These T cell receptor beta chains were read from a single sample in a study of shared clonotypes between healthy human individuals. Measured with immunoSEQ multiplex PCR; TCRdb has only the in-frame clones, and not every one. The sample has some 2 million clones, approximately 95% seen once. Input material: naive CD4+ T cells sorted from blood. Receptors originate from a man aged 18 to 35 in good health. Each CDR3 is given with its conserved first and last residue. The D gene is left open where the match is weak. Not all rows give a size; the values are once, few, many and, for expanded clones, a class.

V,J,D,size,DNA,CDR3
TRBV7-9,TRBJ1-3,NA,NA,TGTGCCAGTAACTTTGGCGGTTCCACAGTAAACACCATATATTTT,CASNFGGSTVNTIYF
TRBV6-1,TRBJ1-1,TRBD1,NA,TGTGCCAGCAGTGAAAACCCCCCAGGGGGAGAGACTGAAGCTTTCTTT,CASSENPPGGETEAFF
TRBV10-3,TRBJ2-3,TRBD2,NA,TGTGCCATCAGCCCGGGACTAGTAGATACGCAGTATTTT,CAISPGLVDTQYF
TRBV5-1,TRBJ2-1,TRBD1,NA,TGCGCCAGCAGCCGGGACAGTTCCTACAATGAGCAGTTCTTC,CASSRDSSYNEQFF
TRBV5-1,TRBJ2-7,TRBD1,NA,TGCGCCAGCAGCTTCGTGGACAGGGGAGAAAAGCAGTACTTC,CASSFVDRGEKQYF
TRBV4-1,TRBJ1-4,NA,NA,TGCGCCAGCAGCCAAGATATGACCCTCAATGAAAAACTGTTTTTT,CASSQDMTLNEKLFF
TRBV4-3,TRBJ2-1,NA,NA,TGCGCCAGCAGCCAGGGGGTGAACAGCGCCACCTACAATGAGCAGTTCTTC,CASSQGVNSATYNEQFF
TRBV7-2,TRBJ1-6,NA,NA,TGTGCCAGCAGCTTAGTGGAGAGCCAATCACCCCTCCACTTT,CASSLVESQSPLHF
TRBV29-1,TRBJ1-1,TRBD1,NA,TGCAGCGGTACTCAGGGGGCCGGCACTGAAGCTTTCTTT,CSGTQGAGTEAFF
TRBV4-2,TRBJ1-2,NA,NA,TGTGCCAGCAGCCAAGGGGGGGTTGGAGGCTACACCTTC,CASSQGGVGGYTF
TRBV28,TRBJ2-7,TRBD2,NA,TGTGCCAGCAGTTTAGGCTCTAGCGGGTTCGTGTACGAGCAGTACTTC,CASSLGSSGFVYEQYF
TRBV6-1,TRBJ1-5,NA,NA,TGTGCCAGCACGGAGGGTCGGGTGAGGCAGCCCCAGCATTTT,CASTEGRVRQPQHF
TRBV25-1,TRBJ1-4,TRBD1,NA,TGTGCCAGCAGTGCAAGGGGGCCTCTGGGTGAAAAACTGTTTTTT,CASSARGPLGEKLFF
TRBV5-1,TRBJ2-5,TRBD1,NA,TGCGCCAGCAGCCGGACAGGGGCAGAGACCCAGTACTTC,CASSRTGAETQYF
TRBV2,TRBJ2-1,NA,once,TGTGCCAGCAGTGAAGAGGGAACACCTACCAATGAGCAGTTCTTC,CASSEEGTPTNEQFF
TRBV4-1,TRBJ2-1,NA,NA,TGCGCCAGCAGCCAACACAGGGACACTGAGCAGTTCTTC,CASSQHRDTEQFF